This entry describes one T cell receptor (beta chain). This entry comes from a study of CD8 T cells in Susac syndrome. Reverse transcription of roughly 0.45 to 1 ug RNA was performed with random hexamers. TCRdb passed the immunoSEQ multiplex PCR reads through MiXCR, listing each CDR3 protein once. Of 150,000 to 200,000 distinct CDR3 sequences listed, approximately 95% were seen once; the top ten hold about 0.15%. Bulk CD8+ and CD4+ cells came from magnetic negative isolation; CD8+ TEMRA by FACS. Germline lookup yields CDR1 DFQATT and CDR2 SNEGSKA (reference sequence). The V end lost 3 bases, the J end lost 2 bases, and 10 bases lay between the germline ends. This CDR3 has 13 amino acids.

Sequencing was carried out using CD8+ T cells from PBMCs. This TCR was recovered from a human donor with multiple sclerosis. The chain combines TRBV20-1 with TRBJ2-5, with a possible D match to TRBD2 (6 bases). In DNA, the CDR3 is TGCAGTGCTAGCGCGGGACTTCAAGAGACCCAGTACTTC. Its protein product is CSASAGLQETQYF.